These T cell receptor beta chains were read from a single sample in a study of cytomegalovirus exposure and HLA in healthy donors. Data came from immunoSEQ multiplex PCR; TCRdb stores just in-frame clones and leaves some out. This table has 65,000 to 80,000 clones, 65% to 75% appearing once. The material sequenced was PBMCs. The receptor source for this set is a man between 40 and 49 years old in good health and CMV-seropositive. CDR3s include the opening cysteine and the closing phenylalanine or tryptophan. Fields, in order: V gene, clone size, J gene, D gene, CDR3 protein, CDR3 DNA. D genes are given only for firm matches. The size entry is marked missing in some rows and otherwise reads once, few, many or a size class.

v_call: TRBV5-1
clone_size: -
j_call: TRBJ1-1
d_call: -
cdr3_aa: CASSLNGDRNTEAFF
cdr3_nt: TGCGCCAGCAGCTTGAACGGAGACAGGAACACTGAAGCTTTCTTT

v_call: TRBV6-6
clone_size: -
j_call: TRBJ2-7
d_call: TRBD1
cdr3_aa: CASSWGRGQDYEQYF
cdr3_nt: TGTGCCAGCAGTTGGGGCAGGGGGCAAGACTACGAGCAGTACTTC

v_call: TRBV28
clone_size: -
j_call: TRBJ2-5
d_call: -
cdr3_aa: CASSLNSGIGETQYF
cdr3_nt: TGTGCCAGCAGTTTAAACTCAGGGATCGGAGAGACCCAGTACTTC

v_call: TRBV2
clone_size: -
j_call: TRBJ1-5
d_call: -
cdr3_aa: CASSEDWSQPQHF
cdr3_nt: TGTGCCAGCAGTGAAGACTGGAGTCAGCCCCAGCATTTT

v_call: TRBV4-1
clone_size: -
j_call: TRBJ2-1
d_call: -
cdr3_aa: CASSQEIQGSSYNEQFF
cdr3_nt: TGCGCCAGCAGCCAAGAAATCCAGGGGTCCTCCTACAATGAGCAGTTCTTC

v_call: TRBV28
clone_size: few
j_call: TRBJ2-7
d_call: -
cdr3_aa: CASSSYSYEQYF
cdr3_nt: TGTGCCAGCAGCTCTTACTCCTACGAGCAGTACTTC

v_call: TRBV20-1
clone_size: -
j_call: TRBJ1-2
d_call: -
cdr3_aa: CSARADSGYTF
cdr3_nt: TGCAGTGCTAGAGCAGACAGCGGCTACACCTTC

v_call: TRBV5-6
clone_size: -
j_call: TRBJ2-2
d_call: TRBD1
cdr3_aa: CASSLVERTGGVTGELFF
cdr3_nt: TGTGCCAGCAGCTTGGTTGAGAGGACAGGGGGCGTCACCGGGGAGCTGTTTTTT

v_call: TRBV4-2
clone_size: -
j_call: TRBJ2-3
d_call: TRBD2
cdr3_aa: CASSQGTSQSTDTQYF
cdr3_nt: TGTGCCAGCAGCCAAGGGACTAGCCAAAGCACAGATACGCAGTATTTT

v_call: TRBV5-1
clone_size: -
j_call: TRBJ2-3
d_call: -
cdr3_aa: CASSLQGNTDTQYF
cdr3_nt: TGCGCCAGCAGCTTGCAGGGGAACACAGATACGCAGTATTTT

v_call: TRBV27
clone_size: once
j_call: TRBJ2-3
d_call: TRBD2
cdr3_aa: CASRIAGSTDTQYF
cdr3_nt: TGTGCCAGCAGAATAGCGGGAAGCACAGATACGCAGTATTTT

v_call: TRBV19
clone_size: -
j_call: TRBJ1-4
d_call: -
cdr3_aa: CASRSAGAGEKLFF
cdr3_nt: TGTGCCAGTAGATCCGCGGGGGCGGGTGAAAAACTGTTTTTT

v_call: TRBV5-4
clone_size: -
j_call: TRBJ2-1
d_call: -
cdr3_aa: CASSLTGGGDNEQFF
cdr3_nt: TGTGCCAGCAGCTTGACTGGAGGCGGAGACAATGAGCAGTTCTTC

v_call: TRBV5-1
clone_size: -
j_call: TRBJ1-1
d_call: -
cdr3_aa: CASKFDTEAFF
cdr3_nt: TGCGCCAGCAAATTCGACACTGAAGCTTTCTTT

v_call: TRBV14
clone_size: few
j_call: TRBJ2-7
d_call: TRBD1
cdr3_aa: CASSHLTGTYEQYF
cdr3_nt: TGTGCCAGCAGCCACCTGACAGGGACCTACGAGCAGTACTTC

v_call: TRBV28
clone_size: -
j_call: TRBJ2-1
d_call: -
cdr3_aa: CASRGGGGFLFF
cdr3_nt: TGTGCCAGCAGGGGGGGAGGGGGATTTCTGTTCTTC

v_call: TRBV19
clone_size: -
j_call: TRBJ1-1
d_call: -
cdr3_aa: CASSIGPGRATEAFF
cdr3_nt: TGTGCCAGTAGTATAGGCCCGGGGAGGGCCACTGAAGCTTTCTTT